This TCR beta chain came from a study of blood T cells in healthy people across ages. Study results and limitations: A roughly linear age-dependent decrease characterized TCR beta diversity per million T cells. Greater diversity and more naive CD4+ cells were seen in long-lived donors than in aged donors.

Note on this clonotype: As yet, its antigen is unknown.

V was trimmed by 1 base and J by 3 bases, leaving 9 bases between them. In germline, CDR1 is DFQATT, CDR2 SNEGSKA (reference sequence). The CDR3 loop spans 14 amino acids. The use of a sample-barcoded 5' primer and a J-beta primer mix characterized a second PCR of roughly 7 to 11 cycles. TCRdb ran MiXCR on the 5' RACE reads and lists one entry per CDR3 protein. The repertoire holds roughly 800,000 distinct CDR3 sequences, roughly 24% seen once, with about 3% in the top ten. These sequences were also reported in another study, on T cells of mothers and their children.

The source of this sequence is a boy aged 5 to 17 in good health. The chain has TRBV20-1 and TRBJ1-4, with D maybe TRBD1 (6 bases). The specimen was blood. CDR3 in DNA: TGCAGTGCTAGAGTGCAGGGGTCTAATGAAAAACTGTTTTTT. Translation: CSARVQGSNEKLFF.